The 5 T cell receptor beta chains listed next were all sequenced from one sample in a study of blood T cell repertoires in COVID-19. The protocol was immunoSEQ multiplex PCR, while the TCRdb copy is restricted to in-frame clones and leaves out a portion. This table holds 150,000 to 200,000 clones, about 91% found once. Sequencing used PBMCs or T cells enriched from blood (not recorded which). The receptors originated from a woman between 35 and 50 years old with acute COVID-19.

The gene calls are TRBV7-3 and TRBJ2-1, with D possibly being TRBD1 (6 bases). Germline V lookup: CDR1 SGHTA, CDR2 FQGTGA. The CDR3 totals 17 residues. Trimming took 1 base from V and 3 from J, leaving 16 bases between them. CDR3 loop: CASSLRGGNSVYNEQFF. Here the CDR3 DNA reads TGTGCCAGCAGCTTAAGAGGGGGTAATAGCGTCTACAATGAGCAGTTCTTC.

This chain links TRBV28 with TRBJ2-2; D remains ambiguous. Germline V gives CDR1 MDHEN, CDR2 SYDVKM. This CDR3 has 16 amino acids. V was pared by 6 bases and J by 0 bases, with 14 bases between. The CDR3 DNA reads TGTGCCAGCAGGCTACAGAGCAACGCGAACACCGGGGAGCTGTTTTTT. Its protein product is CASRLQSNANTGELFF.

This clone came up once. The V call is TRBV6-5, the J call TRBJ1-3; D call uncertain. Germline V gene sequence: CDR1 MNHEY, CDR2 SVGAGI. V lost 7 bases and J 3 bases, leaving 7 bases between the germline ends. The CDR3 loop spans 12 amino acids. The CDR3 loop reads CASTPGGNTIYF. Written as DNA, the CDR3 is TGTGCCAGCACCCCCGGTGGAAACACCATATATTTT.

The chain joins TRBV6-2 or TRBV6-3 to TRBJ1-4, with 8 bases aligning to TRBD1. CDR3 size: 17 residues. Germline V gene lookup returns CDR1 MNHEY and CDR2 SVGEGT. After removal of 2 bases from V and 7 bases from J, the junction contained 12 bases not matched to a gene. The DNA for the CDR3 is TGTGCCAGCAGTTACACCCAAGCGGACAGGGCTGGTGAAAAACTGTTTTTT. This codes for CASSYTQADRAGEKLFF.

V usage is TRBV18 and J usage is TRBJ1-2, with unresolved D. CDR3 length: 16 amino acids. Germline lookup yields CDR1 KGHSH and CDR2 LQKENI. V lost 0 bases and J 3 bases, leaving 14 bases between the germline ends. CDR3 bases: TGTGCCAGCTCACCACCGATGGACTCTTGGGACTATGGCTACACCTTC. As protein: CASSPPMDSWDYGYTF.